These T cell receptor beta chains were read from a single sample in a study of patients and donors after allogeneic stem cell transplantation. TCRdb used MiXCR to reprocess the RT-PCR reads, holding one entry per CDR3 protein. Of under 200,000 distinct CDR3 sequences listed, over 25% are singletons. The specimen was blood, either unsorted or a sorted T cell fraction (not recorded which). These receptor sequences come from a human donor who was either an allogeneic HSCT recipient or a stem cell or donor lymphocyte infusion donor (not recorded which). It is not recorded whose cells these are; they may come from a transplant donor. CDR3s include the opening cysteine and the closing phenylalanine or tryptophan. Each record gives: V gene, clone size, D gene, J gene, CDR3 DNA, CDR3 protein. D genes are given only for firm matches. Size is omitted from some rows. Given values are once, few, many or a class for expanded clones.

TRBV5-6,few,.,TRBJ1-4,TGTGCCAGCAGCTTGGGGAGGGGGAGAAAACTGTTTTTT,CASSLGRGRKLFF
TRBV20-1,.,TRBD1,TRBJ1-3,TGCAGTGCTAGAAGAGGGGGCGCTGGAAACACCATATATTTT,CSARRGGAGNTIYF
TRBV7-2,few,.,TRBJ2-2,TGTGCCAGCACCCTTGCCCCGAACACCGGGGAGCTGTTTTTT,CASTLAPNTGELFF
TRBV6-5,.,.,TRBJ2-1,TGTGCCAGCAGTTACCAGATTTACAATGAGCAGTTCTTC,CASSYQIYNEQFF
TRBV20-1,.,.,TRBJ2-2,TGCAGTGCTAGATCAACGAACACCGGGGAGCTGTTTTTT,CSARSTNTGELFF
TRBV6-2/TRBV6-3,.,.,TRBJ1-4,TGTGCCAGCAGTTCCGGGACGGAGAATGAAAAACTGTTTTTT,CASSSGTENEKLFF
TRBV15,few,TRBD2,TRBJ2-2,TGTGCCACCAGCCCCAGACTAGCGGGTCACACCGGGGAGCTGTTTTTT,CATSPRLAGHTGELFF
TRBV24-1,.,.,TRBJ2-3,TGTGCCACCAGTGATTTGAGGGGGACGGATACGCAGTATTTT,CATSDLRGTDTQYF
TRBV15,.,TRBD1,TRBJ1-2,TGTGCCACCAGCAGAGCCCGGGGGAGGGGGCATGGCTACACCTTC,CATSRARGRGHGYTF
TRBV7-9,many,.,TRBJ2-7,TGTGCCAGCAGCCGGGACACCTCCTACGAGCAGTACTTC,CASSRDTSYEQYF
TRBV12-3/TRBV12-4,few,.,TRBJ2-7,TGTGCCAGCAGTTCACCCGGGAACCACGAGCAGTACTTC,CASSSPGNHEQYF
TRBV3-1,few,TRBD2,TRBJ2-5,TGTGCCAGCAGCGCTCGGACTAGCGGAGAACAAGAGACCCAGTACTTC,CASSARTSGEQETQYF